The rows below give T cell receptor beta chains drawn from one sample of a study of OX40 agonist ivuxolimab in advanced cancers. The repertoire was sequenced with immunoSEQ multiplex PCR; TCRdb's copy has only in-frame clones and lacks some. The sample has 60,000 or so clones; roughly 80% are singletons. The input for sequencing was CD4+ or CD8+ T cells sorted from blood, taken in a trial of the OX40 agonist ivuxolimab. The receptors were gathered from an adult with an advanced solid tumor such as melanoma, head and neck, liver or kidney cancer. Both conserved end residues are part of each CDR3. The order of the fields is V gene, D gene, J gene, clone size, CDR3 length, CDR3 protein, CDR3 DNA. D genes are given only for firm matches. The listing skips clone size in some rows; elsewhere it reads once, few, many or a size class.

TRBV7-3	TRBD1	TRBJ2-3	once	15	CASSRTYRGVDTQYF	TGTGCCAGCAGCCGGACATACAGGGGTGTGGATACGCAGTATTTT
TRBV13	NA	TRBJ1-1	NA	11	CASSVGTEAFF	TGTGCCAGCAGCGTGGGAACTGAAGCTTTCTTT
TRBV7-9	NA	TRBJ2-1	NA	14	CASSFGQSTNEQFF	TGTGCCAGCAGCTTCGGACAGAGCACCAATGAGCAGTTCTTC
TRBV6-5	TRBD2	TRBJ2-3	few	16	CASSSLAGGYTDTQYF	TGTGCCAGCAGTTCCTTAGCGGGGGGGTATACAGATACGCAGTATTTT
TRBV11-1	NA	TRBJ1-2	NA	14	CASSLAGPLRGYTF	TGTGCCAGCAGCTTAGCCGGGCCCCTGCGCGGCTACACCTTC
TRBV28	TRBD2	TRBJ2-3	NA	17	CASSSPGLAGGADTQYF	TGTGCCAGCAGTTCCCCGGGACTAGCGGGGGGGGCAGATACGCAGTATTTT
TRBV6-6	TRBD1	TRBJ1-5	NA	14	CASRLTGGAKPQHF	TGTGCCAGCAGACTTACAGGGGGCGCAAAACCCCAGCATTTT
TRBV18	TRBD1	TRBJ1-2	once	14	CASSPGQGAVGYTF	TGTGCCAGCTCACCGGGACAGGGGGCGGTTGGCTACACCTTC
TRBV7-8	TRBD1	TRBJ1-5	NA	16	CASSLRDRGPNQPQHF	TGTGCCAGCAGCCTCCGGGACAGGGGGCCTAATCAGCCCCAGCATTTT
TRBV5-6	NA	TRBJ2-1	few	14	CASSLDWGYNEQFF	TGTGCCAGCAGCTTGGACTGGGGGTACAATGAGCAGTTCTTC
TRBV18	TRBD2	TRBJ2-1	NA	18	CASSETSGGLGSYNEQFF	TGTGCCAGCTCCGAGACTAGCGGGGGGCTTGGCTCCTACAATGAGCAGTTCTTC
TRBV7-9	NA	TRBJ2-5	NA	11	CASSSQATQYF	TGTGCCAGCAGCTCCCAGGCCACCCAGTACTTC
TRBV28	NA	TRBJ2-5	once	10	CASSRETQYF	TGTGCCAGCAGTCGGGAGACCCAGTACTTC
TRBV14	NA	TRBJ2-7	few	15	CASSQVDSQLYEQYF	TGTGCCAGCAGCCAAGTGGACAGCCAGCTCTACGAGCAGTACTTC
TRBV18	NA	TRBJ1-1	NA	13	CASSPLLPPEAFF	TGTGCCAGCTCACCTCTTCTCCCCCCGGAAGCTTTCTTT
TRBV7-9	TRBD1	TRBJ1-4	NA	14	CASSSGQLNEKLFF	TGTGCCAGCAGTTCGGGACAGCTTAATGAAAAACTGTTTTTT
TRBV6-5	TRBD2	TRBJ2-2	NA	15	CASSLLAGVAGELFF	TGTGCCAGCAGTTTACTAGCGGGGGTGGCCGGGGAGCTGTTTTTT
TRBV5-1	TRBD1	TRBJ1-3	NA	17	CASSLRGQGASGNTIYF	TGCGCCAGCAGCTTGAGGGGACAGGGGGCATCTGGAAACACCATATATTTT